This entry lists 13 T cell receptor beta chains sequenced from one sample in a study of CD8+CD57+ T cells in acquired aplastic anemia. CDR3 and TCR beta VDJ profiling relied on genomic DNA as the template. MiXCR was run by TCRdb on the reads, yielding one entry per CDR3 protein. Among approximately 170,000 distinct CDR3 sequences listed, about 60% were seen once. The sample comprised sorted CD4+, CD8+, or CD8+CD57+ T cells (not recorded which) from PBMCs. All receptors derive from a human donor in good health.

V is TRBV2 and J is TRBJ2-7, with 16 nucleotides matching TRBD2. CDR1 SNHLY and CDR2 FYNNEI come from the germline V gene. J lost 0 bases, V lost 9 bases, and 14 bases had no gene match. CDR3 size: 19 residues. Written as DNA, the CDR3 is TGTGCCAGTTCCCGGACCCCGGGACTAGCGGGGGGGCCCTCCTACGAGCAGTACTTC. Amino acid sequence: CASSRTPGLAGGPSYEQYF.

V gene TRBV29-1 combines with J gene TRBJ1-2; D might be TRBD1 (5 bases). V was shortened by 0 bases and J by 2 bases, with 10 bases between the two germline ends. CDR1 SQVTM and CDR2 ANQGSEA come from the germline V gene. This CDR3 is 14 amino acids long. CDR3 residues: CSVEEGQLNYGYTF. The CDR3 DNA follows: TGCAGCGTTGAAGAGGGGCAGCTAAACTATGGCTACACCTTC.

The chain employs TRBV19 and TRBJ1-2, with a possible D match to TRBD1 (6 bases). V was shortened by 3 bases and J by 5 bases, with 10 bases between the two germline ends. CDR1 LNHDA and CDR2 SQIVND come from the germline V gene (reference sequence). CDR3 length: 13 amino acids. DNA of the CDR3: TGTGCCAGTAGTATTAGACAGGCTTATGGCTACACCTTC. Amino acids: CASSIRQAYGYTF.

The chain joins TRBV7-6 to TRBJ2-7; D uncertain. Germline assignment: CDR1 SGHVS and CDR2 FNYEAQ. V was shortened by 5 bases and J by 7 bases, with 24 bases between the two germline ends. The CDR3 covers 16 residues. The CDR3 is CASSPLLQRSALEQYF. The CDR3 coding sequence is TGTGCCAGCAGCCCCCTATTACAGCGCTCCGCTTTAGAGCAGTACTTC.

The gene calls are TRBV25-1 and TRBJ2-3; D may be TRBD2 (5 bases). Trimming pared 2 bases from V and 8 bases from J, leaving 14 bases between. CDR1 and CDR2 from the germline V gene are MGHDK and SYGVNS. This CDR3 contains 14 residues. The CDR3 coding sequence is TGTGCCAGCAGTGAAGATTCCGGGCTAGCTACGCAGTATTTT. This translates into CASSEDSGLATQYF.

The chain employs TRBV29-1 and TRBJ1-2, with D unresolved. V lost 7 bases and J lost 2, with 17 bases in between. The CDR3 totals 14 residues. Germline V gene sequence: CDR1 SQVTM, CDR2 ANQGSEA. CDR3 DNA: TGCAGCGCCTTTGCGGGAATAAGGAACTATGGCTACACCTTC. Translation gives CSAFAGIRNYGYTF. Filled out from reference TRBV29-1 and TRBJ1-2, the complete variable domain reads SAVISQKPSRDICQRGTSLTIQCQVDSQVTMMFWYRQQPGQSLTLIATANQGSEATYESGFVIDKFPISRPNLTFSTLTVSNMSPEDSSIYLCSAFAGIRNYGYTFGSGTRLTVV.

This clonotype has more than one count but fewer than ten. V is TRBV27 and J is TRBJ2-1, with 11 bases aligning to TRBD2. J gave up 8 bases and V 2 bases, and 8 bases lay outside the gene matches. Germline assignment: CDR1 MNHEY and CDR2 SMNVEV (reference sequence). The CDR3 consists of 16 residues. CDR3 in amino acids: CASSLDSGRAVDEQFF. The CDR3 DNA reads as TGTGCCAGCAGTTTAGATAGCGGGAGGGCCGTGGATGAGCAGTTCTTC.

Many counts were recorded for this clonotype. The gene calls are TRBV7-8 and TRBJ1-5; possible D gene TRBD1, 6 bases. Per the germline V gene, CDR1 is SGHVS and CDR2 is FQNEAQ. This CDR3 contains 16 residues. V was shortened by 3 bases and J by 4 bases, with 16 bases between the two germline ends. The CDR3 region is CASSFGGQLRNQPQHF. DNA of the CDR3: TGTGCCAGCAGCTTCGGGGGCCAGCTGAGGAATCAGCCCCAGCATTTT.

Worth noting for this clonotype: A much more abundant neighbour one base away suggests this may be a read error. V usage is TRBV4-1 and J usage is TRBJ1-5; D gene ambiguous. In germline, CDR1 is MGHRA, CDR2 YSYEKL. Trimming cost V 0 bases and J 7 bases, with 10 bases left between them. The CDR3 spans 14 residues. The CDR3 is CASSQDRAWQPQHF. CDR3 DNA: TGCGCCAGCAGCCAAGACCGCGCATGGCAGCCCCAGCATTTT.

For this clonotype: A much larger clone lies one base from this, so it may be a read error. The J gene is TRBJ1-4, the V gene TRBV19; no firm D call. From germline, CDR1 is LNHDA and CDR2 SQIVND (reference sequence). The CDR3 contains 14 residues. V lost 3 bases, J lost 6 bases, and 11 bases lay in between. CDR3 protein: CASSMLRPDEKLFF. CDR3 DNA: TGTGCCAGTAGTATGCTTCGTCCTGATGAAAAACTGTTTTTT.

The chain recombines TRBV20-1 with TRBJ1-5; 7 bases align to TRBD1. This CDR3 has 18 amino acids. V trimming: 3 bases; J trimming: 0 bases; junction bases outside the gene matches: 14. Germline V gene data show CDR1 as DFQATT and CDR2 as SNEGSKA (reference sequence). The CDR3 protein is CSARRGGRAHYSNQPQHF. CDR3 in DNA: TGCAGTGCTAGGAGAGGGGGCAGAGCCCATTATAGCAATCAGCCCCAGCATTTT.

The chain couples TRBV2 to TRBJ2-5; 8 positions match TRBD2. The V gene end was trimmed by 7 bases and the J gene end by 6 bases; junction bases not matched to a gene: 16. The germline gives CDR1 SNHLY, CDR2 FYNNEI. CDR3 length: 16 amino acids. The CDR3 sequence is CASTEGGSGGGKTQYF. In nucleotides, the CDR3 is TGTGCCAGCACCGAAGGCGGCAGCGGGGGAGGAAAGACCCAGTACTTC.

As regards this clonotype: The junction does not match germline at one end; this may be a read error. The chain recombines TRBV7-8 with TRBJ2-7; D may be TRBD2 (5 bases). This CDR3 region has 16 residues. Germline V lookup: CDR1 SGHVS, CDR2 FQNEAQ. CDR3: CASSPEGGLVSYEQYF. The CDR3 DNA reads as TGCGCCAGCAGCCCCGAGGGCGGCCTCGTCTCCTACGAGCAGTACTTC.